This TCR beta chain was recorded in a study of technical replicates of blood from a handful of donors. This clone was detected only once. Germline V gene data show CDR1 as SGHNT and CDR2 as YYREEE (reference sequence). The CDR3 runs 14 residues. The V gene end was trimmed by 4 bases and the J gene end by 3 bases; junction bases not matched to a gene: 4. The table came from immunoSEQ multiplex PCR; TCRdb's copy has only in-frame clones and leaves some out. The table lists tens of thousands of clones, about 94% of them singletons. The clonotype originates from a human donor in good health. The sample consisted of T cells isolated from PBMCs. The rearrangement links TRBV5-4 to TRBJ2-7, with TRBD1 matching over 10 bases. The CDR3 sequence: CASSPGQGYYEQYF. The CDR3 coding sequence is TGTGCCAGCAGCCCGGGACAGGGGTACTACGAGCAGTACTTC.